This T cell receptor beta chain was sequenced in a study of T cell changes during pregnancy in multiple sclerosis. The CDR3 length is 14 residues. CDR1 SNHLY and CDR2 FYNNEI come from the germline V gene. The junction had 4 bases not matched to a gene; V was cut back by 6 bases and J by 0 bases. Repertoires were generated with immunoSEQ multiplex PCR, while TCRdb's copy carries only in-frame clones and drops some. Here the sample spans 66,000 or so clones, 75% to 90% being singletons. The sequencing used peripheral blood, collected in the first trimester of pregnancy. The TCR originated in a female donor in good health, enrolled as a control in a pregnancy study. The J gene is TRBJ2-7, the V gene TRBV2; 8 bases match TRBD1. The CDR3 loop is CASRGQESSYEQYF. CDR3 nucleotide sequence: TGTGCCAGCAGGGGACAGGAGAGCTCCTACGAGCAGTACTTC.